A selection of T cell receptor beta chains follows, all from one sample in a study of T cell repertoires in cytomegalovirus infection. One entry per CDR3 protein results from TCRdb running MiXCR on the reads. The sample gives approximately 250,000 distinct CDR3 sequences, under 25% of which show up once; 15% to 20% is in the top ten. Material: CD8+ T cells from PBMCs. These receptor sequences come from a human donor in good health (CMV status not recorded). Some clones in this sample may be carry-over from other donors' samples. Both conserved end residues are part of each CDR3. A D gene is named only where the DNA matches it firmly. The size entry is marked missing in some rows and otherwise reads once, few, many or a size class.

V gene	J gene	D gene	clone size	CDR3 DNA	CDR3 protein
TRBV7-9	TRBJ1-1	TRBD1	.	TGTGCCAGCAGGGACAGGAACATGAACACTGAAGCTTTCTTT	CASRDRNMNTEAFF
TRBV7-8	TRBJ2-3	.	many	TGTGCCAGCAGCTTAGTTTCGGCTTCGGCCACAGAGTGGTATTTT	CASSLVSASATEWYF
TRBV27	TRBJ2-1	TRBD1	few	TGTGCCAGCTCTGACAGGGGGCCCTACAATGAGCAGTTCTTC	CASSDRGPYNEQFF
TRBV2	TRBJ2-4	TRBD1	.	TGTGCCAGCAGCGGGCCTCCCTCGGACAGGGTGTACTTC	CASSGPPSDRVYF
TRBV30	TRBJ2-7	.	.	TGTGCCCTCTCCTCAAACTCCTACGAGCAGTACTTC	CALSSNSYEQYF
TRBV19	TRBJ2-7	.	few	TGTGCCAGTAGCCCCGACTGGGGTGGATACGAGCAGTACTTC	CASSPDWGGYEQYF
TRBV29-1	TRBJ1-5	.	.	TGCAGCGTTGAGGGAGGGAGGTCCAATCAGCCCCAGCATTTT	CSVEGGRSNQPQHF
TRBV7-8	TRBJ2-3	TRBD2	many	TGTGCCAGCAGCTTCGGGCTAGCGGGGGGATTGGATACGCAGTATTTT	CASSFGLAGGLDTQYF
TRBV7-2	TRBJ2-7	.	many	TGTGCCAGCAGCCCCTCGGTAGGTTCCTCCTACGAGCAGTACTTC	CASSPSVGSSYEQYF
TRBV12-3/TRBV12-4	TRBJ1-5	.	many	TGTGCCAGCAGTCCCGGGGAAACGAGCAATCAGCCCCAGCATTTT	CASSPGETSNQPQHF
TRBV28	TRBJ2-3	.	.	TGTGCCAGCAATGGGGTAATCGGCACAGATACGCAGTATTTT	CASNGVIGTDTQYF
TRBV3-1	TRBJ2-7	TRBD2	.	TGTGCCAGCAGCGAAACCGGGACTAGATCCTACGAGCAGTACTTC	CASSETGTRSYEQYF
TRBV7-2	TRBJ2-7	.	.	TGTACCAGCAGCCCGGACTACGAGCAGTACTTC	CTSSPDYEQYF
TRBV19	TRBJ2-1	.	few	TGTGCCAGTAGCTCCTACGGGACGTCCTACAATGAGCAGTTCTTC	CASSSYGTSYNEQFF
TRBV24-1	TRBJ2-5	TRBD2	.	TGTGCCACCAGTGATTTGAGCGGGGGGGCTCTTCGGGAGACCCAGTACTTC	CATSDLSGGALRETQYF
TRBV24-1	TRBJ2-1	TRBD1	few	TGTGCCACCAGTGATTTGACAGGGGGATTCAATGAGCAGTTCTTC	CATSDLTGGFNEQFF
TRBV7-6	TRBJ1-4	.	.	TGTGCCAGCAGCGCCGGGGGGATGGGAGAAAAACTGTTTTTT	CASSAGGMGEKLFF
TRBV20-1	TRBJ1-2	.	once	TGCAGTGCTGACCGGGACAATAACTATGGCTACACCTTC	CSADRDNNYGYTF
TRBV11-3	TRBJ1-4	.	.	TGTGCCAGCAACACGGGACACAATAATGAAAAACTGTTTTTT	CASNTGHNNEKLFF
TRBV6-2/TRBV6-3	TRBJ2-1	.	.	TGTGCCAGCAGTTACTCCGCCGTCGGGGGATACAATGAGCAGTTCTTC	CASSYSAVGGYNEQFF
TRBV5-4	TRBJ1-3	TRBD1	few	TGTGCCAGCAGCTTCGACAGGGGGCTTGGAAACACCATATATTTT	CASSFDRGLGNTIYF
TRBV4-1	TRBJ1-1	.	.	TGCGCCAGCAGCCAGAGTAACATGGACACTGAAGCTTTCTTT	CASSQSNMDTEAFF
TRBV19	TRBJ2-1	.	few	TGTGCCAGTAGTCTCAGGGAATACAATGAGCAGTTCTTC	CASSLREYNEQFF
TRBV29-1	TRBJ1-5	.	.	TGCAGCGTTGGGGAGTATAGCAATCAGCCCCAGCATTTT	CSVGEYSNQPQHF
TRBV24-1	TRBJ2-1	.	.	TGTGCCACCAGTGATCCGGCCAGGGGTGGAAATGAGCAGTTCTTC	CATSDPARGGNEQFF
TRBV12-3/TRBV12-4	TRBJ1-2	.	many	TGTGCCAGCAGTTACACGGAACTCTATGGCTACACCTTC	CASSYTELYGYTF
TRBV24-1	TRBJ1-1	.	few	TGTGCCACCAGTGAGAGTAGAGGAACTGAAGCTTTCTTT	CATSESRGTEAFF
TRBV7-9	TRBJ2-1	.	.	TGTGCCAGCAGCTTATTTAGTCCTGAAAATGGCAATGAGCAGTTCTTC	CASSLFSPENGNEQFF
TRBV28	TRBJ1-5	TRBD1	few	TGTGCCAGCAGTTTGGGGCAGGGGGCAGAGCCCCAGCATTTT	CASSLGQGAEPQHF
TRBV7-2	TRBJ2-7	TRBD1	.	TGTGCCAGCAGCTCCGGGACAGAGTCCGTCGAGCAGTACTTC	CASSSGTESVEQYF
TRBV6-5	TRBJ2-1	TRBD2	.	TGTGCCAGCAGGACTAGCGGAAACAATGAGCAGTTCTTC	CASRTSGNNEQFF
TRBV7-6	TRBJ2-3	.	many	TGTGCCAGCAGCTTAGGACCCCTTAGCACAGATACGCAGTATTTT	CASSLGPLSTDTQYF